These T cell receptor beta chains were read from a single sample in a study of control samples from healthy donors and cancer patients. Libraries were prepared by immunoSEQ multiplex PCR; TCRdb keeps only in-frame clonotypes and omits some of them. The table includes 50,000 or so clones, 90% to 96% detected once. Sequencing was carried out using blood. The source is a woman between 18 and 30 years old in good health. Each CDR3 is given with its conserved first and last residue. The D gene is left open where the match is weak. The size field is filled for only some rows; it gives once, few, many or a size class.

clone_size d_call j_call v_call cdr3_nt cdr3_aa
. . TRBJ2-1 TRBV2 TGTGCCAGCAAGGGGCCAGGGTACAATGAGCAGTTCTTC CASKGPGYNEQFF
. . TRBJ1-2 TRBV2 TGTGCCAGCAGTGAAGCACCGTTGTATGGCTACACCTTC CASSEAPLYGYTF
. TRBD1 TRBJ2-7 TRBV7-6 TGTGCCAGCAGCACGGGATCCGGGACAGATTTTTCCTACGAGCAGTACTTC CASSTGSGTDFSYEQYF
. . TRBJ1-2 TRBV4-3 TGCGCCAGCAGCCCACGCGACGCAGGCTATGGCTACACCTTC CASSPRDAGYGYTF
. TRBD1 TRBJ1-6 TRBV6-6 TGTGCCAGCAAAATAGGGACAGCAGATAATTCACCCCTCCACTTT CASKIGTADNSPLHF
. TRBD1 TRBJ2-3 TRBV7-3 TGTGCCAGCAGCCCTCGGCCCGACAGGGTTGAGGGGGATACGCAGTATTTT CASSPRPDRVEGDTQYF
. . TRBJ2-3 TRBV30 TGTGCCTGGGCCGGAGCAGATACGCAGTATTTT CAWAGADTQYF
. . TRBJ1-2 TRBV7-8 TGTGCCAGCAGCCCAGGGACTAGCTATGGCTACACCTTC CASSPGTSYGYTF
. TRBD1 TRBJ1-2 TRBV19 TGTGCCAGTATGGAGACTACCCGGGACAGGGAATGTGGCTACACCTTC CASMETTRDRECGYTF
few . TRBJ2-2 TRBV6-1 TGTGCCAGCAGTGATCCCCCAGGGGCGGTCGGGGAGCTGTTTTTT CASSDPPGAVGELFF